The 23 T cell receptor beta chains given below trace back to one sample, sequenced in a study of cytomegalovirus exposure and HLA in healthy donors (dated by TCRdb to about 2017). Library preparation employed the immunoSEQ multiplex PCR assay. A mixture of 60 forward primers for TCR Vbeta segments and 13 reverse primers for TCR Jbeta segments was used in the multiplex PCR. TCRdb re-hosts the immuneACCESS table, in-frame sequences only. Its copies lack some clones; in the studies checked, an unresolved V gene accounts for under half of them, and the cause for the rest is not known. This sample has about 250,000 clones in its table, and 72% of those were observed once. Around 2% of the sample is in the top ten clones. Material for sequencing was PBMCs. Receptors originate from a female donor in good health and CMV-seronegative.

The CDR3 loop reads CASTPGTLGAETQYF. CDR3 DNA: TGTGCCAGCACCCCCGGGACTCTCGGAGCGGAGACCCAGTACTTC. The chain employs TRBV28 and TRBJ2-5; D is perhaps TRBD2 (6 bases). Germline CDR1 MDHEN, CDR2 SYDVKM. The CDR3 extends over 15 amino acids. Trimming left V 7 bases short and J 5 bases short, with 20 bases between.

The chain recombines TRBV14 with TRBJ2-7, with no clear D. The CDR3 covers 11 residues. CDR1 is SGHDN, CDR2 FVKESK, per germline. Trimming pared 3 bases from V and 3 bases from J, leaving 3 bases between. Written as DNA, the CDR3 is TGTGCCAGCAGCCACGTCTACGAGCAGTACTTC. Amino acids: CASSHVYEQYF.

As regards this clone: Its ends do not fully match the called genes, so a read error is possible. The chain recombines TRBV7-9 with TRBJ2-1, with 8 nucleotides matching TRBD1. The V gene's germline CDR1 is SEHNR and CDR2 FQNEAQ (reference sequence). CDR3 length: 15 amino acids. CDR3 region: CSSSLDGQGIDEQFF. As DNA, the CDR3 is TGTTCCAGCAGCTTAGATGGACAGGGTATTGATGAGCAGTTCTTC.

Comments on this clone: Other DNA sequences in this specimen translate into the identical CDR3. This chain links TRBV9 with TRBJ2-7; 11 positions match TRBD1. This CDR3 has 15 residues. CDR1 is SGDLS and CDR2 is YYNGEE in the germline V gene. Trimming at V came to 2 bases and at J to 3 bases, leaving 4 bases not matched to a gene. CDR3 loop: CASSVGTGGGYEQYF. The CDR3 nucleotides read TGTGCCAGCAGCGTCGGGACAGGGGGTGGCTACGAGCAGTACTTC.

This chain uses TRBV2 with TRBJ2-1, with D unresolved. The V gene's germline CDR1 is SNHLY and CDR2 FYNNEI. Trimming pared 7 bases from V and 5 bases from J, leaving 12 bases between. This CDR3 contains 13 residues. CDR3 nucleotides: TGTGCCAGCACGTCAGAAACTAACAATGAGCAGTTCTTC. Translated: CASTSETNNEQFF.

The table lists this clone with a count of one. The chain recombines TRBV15 with TRBJ2-6, with D perhaps TRBD1 (8 bases). The V end lost 0 bases, the J end lost 0 bases, and 15 bases lay between the germline ends. Germline V CDR1 and CDR2: LNHNV, YYDKDF (reference sequence). This CDR3 has 19 amino acids. In DNA, the CDR3 is TGTGCCACCAGCAGAGAAGCGGGACAGGCGTACTCTGGGGCCAACGTCCTGACTTTC. Translated, it gives CATSREAGQAYSGANVLTF.

The chain has TRBV7-2 and TRBJ1-1; D is unresolved. Trimming stripped 5 bases from V and 2 bases from J, with 12 bases between. Germline lookup yields CDR1 SGHTA and CDR2 FQGNSA. This CDR3 is built from 14 residues. The CDR3 bases are TGTGCCAGCAGCCAAGAGGTCAGTAACACTGAAGCTTTCTTT. Residues: CASSQEVSNTEAFF.

This chain connects TRBV4-1 to TRBJ2-1; 13 bases fit TRBD2. The CDR3 spans 16 residues. The germline CDR1 and CDR2 sequences are MGHRA and YSYEKL. The ends lost 3 bases at V and 7 bases at J; junction bases unmatched: 6. The DNA of the CDR3 is TGCGCCAGCAGCCAGGGGGGACTAGCGGGGTATAATGAGCAGTTCTTC. Protein product: CASSQGGLAGYNEQFF.

The J gene is TRBJ2-1, the V gene TRBV7-9; D possibly corresponds to TRBD1 (6 bases). The V and J ends lost 1 base and 2 bases respectively, with 9 bases between them. Germline V CDR1 and CDR2: SEHNR, FQNEAQ (reference sequence). CDR3 length: 15 amino acids. This CDR3 reads CASSLVGGTYNEQFF. CDR3 bases: TGTGCCAGCAGCTTAGTAGGGGGAACCTACAATGAGCAGTTCTTC.

The chain carries TRBV4-1 and TRBJ2-1; D unresolved. Germline V lookup: CDR1 MGHRA, CDR2 YSYEKL. The V gene lost 5 bases and the J gene lost 9 bases, with 26 bases spanning the gap. The CDR3 runs 17 residues. The CDR3 sequence: CASSTPPLAPPGGEQFF. The CDR3 DNA is TGCGCCAGCAGCACTCCACCCCTGGCCCCCCCAGGTGGTGAGCAGTTCTTC.

The chain employs TRBV19 and TRBJ2-1; 7 bases agree with TRBD1. Germline-derived CDR1 and CDR2 are LNHDA and SQIVND (reference sequence). With 1 base clipped from V and 5 bases from J, the junction kept 2 bases outside the gene matches. The CDR3 has 14 amino acids. The DNA for the CDR3 is TGTGCCAGTAGTATAGTCAGGGGGAACAATGAGCAGTTCTTC. Its protein product is CASSIVRGNNEQFF. Complete variable domain (other parts from reference TRBV19 and TRBJ2-1): DGGITQSPKYLFRKEGQNVTLSCEQNLNHDAMYWYRQDPGQGLRLIYYSQIVNDFQKGDIAEGYSVSREKKESFPLTVTSAQKNPTAFYLCASSIVRGNNEQFFGPGTRLTVL.

This chain links TRBV4-1 with TRBJ2-5; 8 bases line up with TRBD2. Germline V gene sequence: CDR1 MGHRA, CDR2 YSYEKL. V lost 1 base, J lost 2 bases, and 3 bases stayed unmatched. The CDR3 loop spans 15 amino acids. The CDR3 nucleotides read TGCGCCAGCAGCCAAGTAGCGGGACCGCAAGAGACCCAGTACTTC. Translated, it gives CASSQVAGPQETQYF.

This chain links TRBV6-5 with TRBJ2-3; possible D gene TRBD2, 5 bases. CDR1 and CDR2 (germline): MNHEY, SVGAGI. Between the trimmed V and J ends, which lost 4 bases and 0 bases, there was a span of 11 bases. CDR3 length: 15 residues. This CDR3 is CASSFGGSSTDTQYF. The CDR3 coding sequence is TGTGCCAGCAGTTTCGGCGGGTCTAGCACAGATACGCAGTATTTT.

The rearrangement joins TRBV2 to TRBJ2-5; possible D gene TRBD1, 5 bases. V lost 5 bases and J 5 bases, leaving 15 bases between the germline ends. The CDR3 spans 14 residues. CDR1 is SNHLY and CDR2 is FYNNEI in the germline V gene. For the CDR3, the DNA is TGTGCCAGCAGTCAGGGTTTCATGGGCGAGACCCAGTACTTC. This encodes CASSQGFMGETQYF. The full variable domain, in which reference TRBV2 and TRBJ2-5 provide the parts outside the CDR3, is EPEVTQTPSHQVTQMGQEVILRCVPISNHLYFYWYRQILGQKVEFLVSFYNNEISEKSEIFDDQFSVERPDGSNFTLKIRSTKLEDSAMYFCASSQGFMGETQYFGPGTRLLVL.

CDR3 sequence (DNA): TGTGCCAGCAGCGTAGGGACAGGGACCTCTGGAAACACCATATATTTT. This codes for CASSVGTGTSGNTIYF. The chain joins TRBV9 to TRBJ1-3; 8 positions agree with TRBD1. The CDR3 length is 16 residues. From germline, CDR1 is SGDLS and CDR2 YYNGEE. V trimming: 0 bases; J trimming: 0 bases; junction bases outside the gene matches: 2.

This clone was counted a few times. The chain employs TRBV7-9 and TRBJ2-5; 8 bases map to TRBD1. CDR3 length: 16 residues. Germline CDR1 reads SEHNR; CDR2 reads FQNEAQ (reference sequence). Unmatched junction bases numbered 10, after V lost 5 bases and J lost 2 bases. CDR3: CASSAPGQGIQETQYF. As DNA, the CDR3 is TGTGCCAGCAGCGCACCAGGACAGGGCATTCAAGAGACCCAGTACTTC.

The rearrangement links TRBV7-3 to TRBJ2-2, with D tentatively TRBD2 (7 bases). CDR3 length: 18 residues. The germline V gene encodes CDR1 SGHTA and CDR2 FQGTGA. Between the trimmed V and J ends, which lost 1 base and 3 bases, there was a span of 18 bases. The CDR3 DNA reads TGTGCCAGCAGCTTAAACGGGGCGGCGGGGGCTTACACCGGGGAGCTGTTTTTT. Translated, it gives CASSLNGAAGAYTGELFF.

The rearrangement links TRBV11-3 to TRBJ1-5, with a weak D call TRBD1 (5 bases). The length of the CDR3 is 13 residues. Germline values: CDR1 SGHNT, CDR2 YENEEA. The V end was cut by 0 bases, the J end by 11 bases, with 11 bases between. The CDR3 region is CASSLDQWGAQHF. CDR3 sequence (DNA): TGTGCCAGCAGCTTAGATCAATGGGGGGCCCAGCATTTT.

V and J are TRBV7-6 and TRBJ1-1, with D unclear. The CDR3 covers 13 residues. The ends were cut back, 4 bases at V and 6 bases at J, with 12 bases in the middle. In germline, CDR1 is SGHVS, CDR2 FNYEAQ. CDR3 in amino acids: CASSSQNMAEAFF. In nucleotides, the CDR3 is TGTGCCAGCAGCTCCCAAAACATGGCTGAAGCTTTCTTT.

A remark on this clone: An end of the junction differs from the germline gene, which may be a read error. The chain employs TRBV7-9 and TRBJ1-1, with D hard to call. This CDR3 contains 12 residues. Germline V gene lookup returns CDR1 SEHNR and CDR2 FQNEAQ (reference sequence). DNA for the CDR3: TGTTCCAGTAACGGTAGAGGCACTGAAGCTTTCTTT. Translation gives CSSNGRGTEAFF. Full variable domain (remainder filled in from reference TRBV7-9 and TRBJ1-1): DTGVSQNPRHKITKRGQNVTFRCDPISEHNRLYWYRQTLGQGPEFLTYFQNEAQLEKSRLLSDRFSAERPKGSFSTLEIQRTEQGDSAMYLCSSNGRGTEAFFGQGTRLTVV.

The rearrangement uses TRBV9 and TRBJ2-7; 9 nucleotides align to TRBD1. V lost 2 bases and J lost 6; bases outside the gene matches: 6. The CDR3 is 14 amino acids. The germline CDR1 and CDR2 sequences are SGDLS and YYNGEE. The CDR3 sequence is CASSVRTGVGEQYF. As DNA, the CDR3 is TGTGCCAGCAGCGTTAGGACAGGGGTGGGCGAGCAGTACTTC. Full variable domain (remainder filled in from reference TRBV9 and TRBJ2-7): DSGVTQTPKHLITATGQRVTLRCSPRSGDLSVYWYQQSLDQGLQFLIQYYNGEERAKGNILERFSAQQFPDLHSELNLSSLELGDSALYFCASSVRTGVGEQYFGPGTRLTVT.

CDR3 DNA: TGTGCCAGCAGCAAAAACACAGCTGAAGCTTTCTTT. Translated, it gives CASSKNTAEAFF. The V and J genes are TRBV21-1 and TRBJ1-1; the DNA was not used to check the table's D call, TRBD1. TRBV21-1 represents a pseudogene. The length of the CDR3 is 12 residues.

Only a few counts were recorded for this clone. As DNA, the CDR3 is TGTGCCAGCAGTGGCAGGGGGGAAGTCACCTTC. This sequence encodes CASSGRGEVTF. The chain joins TRBV27 to TRBJ1-2; 7 bases are shared with TRBD1. CDR1 and CDR2 (germline): MNHEY, SMNVEV (reference sequence). The CDR3 extends over 11 amino acids. V was clipped by 5 bases and J by 13 bases; unmatched bases: 7.